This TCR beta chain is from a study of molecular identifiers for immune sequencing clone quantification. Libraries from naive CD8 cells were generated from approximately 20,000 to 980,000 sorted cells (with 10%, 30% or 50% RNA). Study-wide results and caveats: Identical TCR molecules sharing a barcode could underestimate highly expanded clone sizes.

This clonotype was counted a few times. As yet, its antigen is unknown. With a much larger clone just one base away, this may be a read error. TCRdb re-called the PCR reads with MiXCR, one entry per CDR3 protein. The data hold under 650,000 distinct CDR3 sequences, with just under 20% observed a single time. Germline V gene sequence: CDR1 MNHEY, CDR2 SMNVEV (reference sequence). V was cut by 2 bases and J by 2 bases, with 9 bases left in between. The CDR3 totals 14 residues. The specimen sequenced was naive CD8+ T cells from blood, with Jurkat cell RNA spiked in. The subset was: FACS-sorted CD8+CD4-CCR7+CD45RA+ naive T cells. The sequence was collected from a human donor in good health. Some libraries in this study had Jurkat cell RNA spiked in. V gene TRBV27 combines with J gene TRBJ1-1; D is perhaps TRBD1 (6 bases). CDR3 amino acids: CASSLRGINTEAFF. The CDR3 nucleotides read TGTGCCAGCAGTTTAAGGGGGATCAACACTGAAGCTTTCTTT.